The source of this T cell receptor beta chain is a study of cytomegalovirus exposure and HLA in healthy donors. Study-wide points: According to an earlier analysis, most TCR beta V segments yielded productive rearrangements about 90% or about 30% of the time.

With respect to this clone: What it binds is not known.

With 4 bases clipped from V and 7 bases from J, the junction kept 2 bases outside the gene matches. Germline V gene data show CDR1 as SGHRS and CDR2 as YFSETQ. The CDR3 loop spans 14 amino acids. The PCR contained 60 Vbeta and 13 Jbeta primers. Method: immunoSEQ multiplex PCR; TCRdb's copy keeps in-frame clones and lacks some. This repertoire includes about 39,000 clones. The receptor's source is a woman under 40 in good health and CMV-seropositive. This chain links TRBV5-1 with TRBJ2-1, with TRBD2 matching over 13 bases. Sample: PBMCs. This CDR3 reads CASSRGLAGNEQFF. CDR3 sequence (DNA): TGCGCCAGCAGCAGGGGACTAGCGGGGAATGAGCAGTTCTTC.